The present T cell receptor (beta chain) was sequenced within a study of blood T cell repertoires in COVID-19 (dated by TCRdb to 2018 to 2021). A note on the overall study: Samples covering the acute and convalescent phases of COVID-19 were provided by collaborators in the United States, Italy and Spain. The repertoires were made available in a free public database intended to serve as a resource for research on the immune response to SARS-CoV-2. Samples were obtained from the ongoing ImmuneRACE study (first 160 participants) and from roughly 1,300 subjects provided by 6 global collaborators. HLA class I and class II types, where available, came from metadata supplied by the sample provider rather than from assay-based typing. The dataset comprised deeply sampled blood TCRbeta repertoires from subjects exposed to, actively infected with, or recovered from COVID-19. Sample metadata almost always included a de-identified subject ID, COVID-19 status, age in years and sex. The prospective study material was composed of cDNA or gDNA derived from T cells, B-cell-depleted T cells, or PBMCs. What the research found in general, with its limitations: The amount of clinical and demographic metadata varied by source and participant and was provided uncurated.

CDR1 is given as MGHDK and CDR2 as SYGVNS, both from the germline V gene. After removal of 5 bases from V and 3 bases from J, the junction retains 9 bases not matched to a gene. The CDR3 covers 16 residues, taking in both the cysteine and the phenylalanine. The retained sequence is limited to the CDR3, 48 bases, with the frame set at the first base. Participants in the prospective study were aged about 18 to 90 years, lived in 24 United States geographic areas, and enrolled through a virtual design. In the prospective study, participants were assigned to cohorts based on the clinical history participants reported in a screening survey and a study questionnaire. ImmuneRACE Cohort 3 recovered participants were defined by two consecutive negative NP/OP PCR tests, healthcare professional clearance, or symptom resolution. Each participant in the prospective study had whole blood, serum and a nasopharyngeal or oropharyngeal swab collected by mobile phlebotomists. Prospective study participants could optionally give additional blood draws and questionnaires over a roughly two-month period. Before DNA extraction, prospective study blood samples were shipped either frozen or at room temperature.

The immunoSEQ Assay, a bias-controlled multiplex PCR, was used to amplify TCRbeta CDR3 regions from genomic DNA. The original methods were these. The number of nucleated cells in each sample was estimated from the amplification of reference gene primers within the assay. Sequence reads were collapsed and filtered to measure the absolute abundance of every unique TCRbeta CDR3 rearrangement. For each sample, productive Simpson clonality was calculated as the square root of Simpson's diversity index over productive rearrangements. Entries here come from immuneACCESS through TCRdb and include only in-frame sequences with V and J called. Some clones fail to appear in such tables; in the studies checked, an unresolved V gene covers under half of the shortfall, and the cause of the remainder is unknown. Clone size and the V and J calls come from that table; the DNA yielded D and trimming. This sample comprises 110,000 to 150,000 clones, 86% of them detected only once. The top ten clones comprise roughly 4% of the sample.

With regard to this clone: Its target antigen remains unknown. No quality values exist for individual bases; no much larger clone is one base distant.

Sequencing used PBMCs or T cells enriched from blood (not recorded which). The sequence links TRBV25-1 to TRBJ2-1; TRBD2 fits 8 bases in the junction. The clonotype originates from a middle-aged man who had recovered from COVID-19. CDR3 loop: CASSPLGGGGYNEQFF. The nucleotide sequence is TGTGCCAGCAGTCCCCTCGGGGGGGGCGGCTACAATGAGCAGTTCTTC.